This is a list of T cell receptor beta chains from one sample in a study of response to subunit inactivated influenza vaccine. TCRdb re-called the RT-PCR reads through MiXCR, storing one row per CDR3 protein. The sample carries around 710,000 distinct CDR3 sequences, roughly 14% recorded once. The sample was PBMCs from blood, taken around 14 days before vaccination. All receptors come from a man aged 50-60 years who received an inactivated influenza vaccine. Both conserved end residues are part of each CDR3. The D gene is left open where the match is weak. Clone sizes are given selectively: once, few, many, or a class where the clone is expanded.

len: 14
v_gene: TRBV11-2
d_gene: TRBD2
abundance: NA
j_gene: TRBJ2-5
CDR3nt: TGTGCCAGCAGCTCAGGACTAGGTTGGGAGACCCAGTACTTC
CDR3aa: CASSSGLGWETQYF

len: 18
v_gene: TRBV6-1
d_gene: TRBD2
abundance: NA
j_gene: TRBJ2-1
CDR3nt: TGTGCCAGCAGTCGAGACACACTAGCGGGAGGGGCCTACAATGAGCAGTTCTTC
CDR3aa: CASSRDTLAGGAYNEQFF

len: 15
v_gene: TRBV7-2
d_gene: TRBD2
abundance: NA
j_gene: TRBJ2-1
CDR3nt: TGTGCCAGCAGCTTGGAAGCGGGGGGGAACAATGAGCAGTTCTTC
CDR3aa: CASSLEAGGNNEQFF

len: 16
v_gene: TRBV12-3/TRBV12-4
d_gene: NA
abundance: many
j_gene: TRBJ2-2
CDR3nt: TGTGCCAGCAGTTTAGGGAGGGGGTCGAGCACCGGGGAGCTGTTTTTT
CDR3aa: CASSLGRGSSTGELFF

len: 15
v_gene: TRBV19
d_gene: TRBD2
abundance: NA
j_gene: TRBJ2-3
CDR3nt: TGTGCCAGTAGTATGGGGACTAGCGGGATAGATACGCAGTATTTT
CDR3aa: CASSMGTSGIDTQYF

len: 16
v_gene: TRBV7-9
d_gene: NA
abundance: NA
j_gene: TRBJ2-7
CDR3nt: TGTGCCAGCAGCTTAGTGGGAGAAGCTCCATCCTACGAGCAGTACTTC
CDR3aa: CASSLVGEAPSYEQYF

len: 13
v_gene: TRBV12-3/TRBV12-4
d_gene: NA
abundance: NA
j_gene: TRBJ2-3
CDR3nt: TGTGCCAGCACGGAACTGGGGGGAGATACGCAGTATTTT
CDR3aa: CASTELGGDTQYF

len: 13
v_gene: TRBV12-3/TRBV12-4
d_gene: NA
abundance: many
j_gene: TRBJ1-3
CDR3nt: TGTGCCAGCAGTCGAAGTTCTGGAAACACCATATATTTT
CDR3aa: CASSRSSGNTIYF

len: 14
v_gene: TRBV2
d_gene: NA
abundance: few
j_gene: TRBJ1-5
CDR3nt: TGTGCCAGCAGATTGGGAACCGTACATCAGCCCCAGCATTTT
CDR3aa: CASRLGTVHQPQHF

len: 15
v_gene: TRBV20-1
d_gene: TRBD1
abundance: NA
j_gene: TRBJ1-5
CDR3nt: TGCAGTGCTAGGGGCATCACAGGGGGGCTTCAGCCCCAGCATTTT
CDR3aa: CSARGITGGLQPQHF

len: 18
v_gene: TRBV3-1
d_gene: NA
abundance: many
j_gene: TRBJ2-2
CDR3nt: TGTGCCAGCAGCCAATTTTATCGGTCAGGCACGAACACCGGGGAGCTGTTTTTT
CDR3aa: CASSQFYRSGTNTGELFF

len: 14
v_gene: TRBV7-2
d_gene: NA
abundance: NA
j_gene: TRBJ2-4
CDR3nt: TGTGCCAGCAGCTTATCCGGGAGCTTAAACATTCAGTACTTC
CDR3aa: CASSLSGSLNIQYF

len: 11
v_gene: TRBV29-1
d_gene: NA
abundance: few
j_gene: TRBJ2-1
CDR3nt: TGCAGCGTTGAAGAGAGGCCAGAGCAGTTCTTC
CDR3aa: CSVEERPEQFF

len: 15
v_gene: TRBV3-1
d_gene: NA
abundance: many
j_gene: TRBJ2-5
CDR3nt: TGTGCCAGCAGCCAAGAGACAGGATTACAAGAGACCCAGTACTTC
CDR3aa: CASSQETGLQETQYF

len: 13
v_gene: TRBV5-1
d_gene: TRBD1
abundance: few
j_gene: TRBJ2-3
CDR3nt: TGCGCCAGCAGCGCCCAACAGGGGGATACGCAGTATTTT
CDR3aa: CASSAQQGDTQYF

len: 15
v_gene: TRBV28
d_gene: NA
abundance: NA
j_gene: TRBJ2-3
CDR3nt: TGTGCCAGCAGTTTTTCCCAACAGAGCACAGATACGCAGTATTTT
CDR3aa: CASSFSQQSTDTQYF

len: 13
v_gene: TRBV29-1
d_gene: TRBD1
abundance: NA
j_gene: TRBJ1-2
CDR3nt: TGCAGCGTCACATCAGGGGGCAGCTATGGCTACACCTTC
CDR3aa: CSVTSGGSYGYTF

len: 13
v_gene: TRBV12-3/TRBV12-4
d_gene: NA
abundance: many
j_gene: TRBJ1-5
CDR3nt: TGTGCCAGCAGGGTCGGGGGCAATCAGCCCCAGCATTTT
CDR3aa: CASRVGGNQPQHF

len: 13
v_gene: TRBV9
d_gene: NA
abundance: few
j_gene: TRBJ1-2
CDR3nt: TGTGCCAGCAGCGTAGCCGTGAACTATGGCTACACCTTC
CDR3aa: CASSVAVNYGYTF

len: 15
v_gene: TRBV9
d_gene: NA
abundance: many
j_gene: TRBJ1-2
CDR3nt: TGTGCCAGCAGCGTAGCCCCAGGGTCTAACTATGGCTACACCTTC
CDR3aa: CASSVAPGSNYGYTF

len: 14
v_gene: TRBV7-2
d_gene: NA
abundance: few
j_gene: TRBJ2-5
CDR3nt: TGTGCCAGCAGCTTAGGCAGGGAGTGGGAGACCCAGTACTTC
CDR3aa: CASSLGREWETQYF

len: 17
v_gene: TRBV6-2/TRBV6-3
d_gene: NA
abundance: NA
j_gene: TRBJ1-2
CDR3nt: TGTGCCAGCAGTTACTCATTGCGCCGAGGGAGCCGCGATGGCTACACCTTC
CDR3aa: CASSYSLRRGSRDGYTF

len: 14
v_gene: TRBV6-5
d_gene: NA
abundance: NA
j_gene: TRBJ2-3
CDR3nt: TGTGCCAGCAGTTACTCCGACTTCACAGATACGCAGTATTTT
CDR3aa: CASSYSDFTDTQYF

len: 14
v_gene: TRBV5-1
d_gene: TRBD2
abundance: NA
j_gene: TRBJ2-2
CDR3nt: TGCGCCAGCAGCTTCGACGGGAGGGTCGGGGAGCTGTTTTTT
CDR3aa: CASSFDGRVGELFF

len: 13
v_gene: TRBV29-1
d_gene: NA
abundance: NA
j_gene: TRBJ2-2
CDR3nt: TGCAGCGTTTTAGGATGGGACACCGGGGAGCTGTTTTTT
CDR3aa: CSVLGWDTGELFF

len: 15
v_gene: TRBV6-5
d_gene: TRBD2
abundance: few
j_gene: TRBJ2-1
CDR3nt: TGTGCCAGCAGTTACTCGATACTAGCGGACAATGAGCAGTTCTTC
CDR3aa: CASSYSILADNEQFF

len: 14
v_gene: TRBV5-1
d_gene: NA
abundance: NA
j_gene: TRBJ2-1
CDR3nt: TGCGCCAGCGACTATGGGGGTGTGAGCGGTGAGCAGTTCTTC
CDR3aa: CASDYGGVSGEQFF

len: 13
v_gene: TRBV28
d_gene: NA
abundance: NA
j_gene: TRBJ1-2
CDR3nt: TGTGCCAGCAGTTGGGGACGGTCCTATGGCTACACCTTC
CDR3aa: CASSWGRSYGYTF

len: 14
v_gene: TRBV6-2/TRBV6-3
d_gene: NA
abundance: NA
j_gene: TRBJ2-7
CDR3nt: TGTGCCAGCAGTTTCACCGGGACCCCTAACGAGCAGTACTTC
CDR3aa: CASSFTGTPNEQYF

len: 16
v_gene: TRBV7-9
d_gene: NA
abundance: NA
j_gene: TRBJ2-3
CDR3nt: TGTGCCAGCAGCCCGGGAAGCGGACGCAGCACAGATACGCAGTATTTT
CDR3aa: CASSPGSGRSTDTQYF

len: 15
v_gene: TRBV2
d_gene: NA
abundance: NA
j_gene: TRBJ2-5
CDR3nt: TGTGCCAGCAGTGAAGCGCACGACAGGCCGGAGACCCAGTACTTC
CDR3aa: CASSEAHDRPETQYF

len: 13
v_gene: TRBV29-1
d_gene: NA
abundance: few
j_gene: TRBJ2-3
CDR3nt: TGCAGCGTTGACATCGGGAGAACAGATACGCAGTATTTT
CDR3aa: CSVDIGRTDTQYF

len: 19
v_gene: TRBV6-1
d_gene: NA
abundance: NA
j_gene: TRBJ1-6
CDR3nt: TGTGCCAGCAGCCTCAACCGAAGGAGCAGGGGAAGGGGCAATTCACCCCTCCACTTT
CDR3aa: CASSLNRRSRGRGNSPLHF

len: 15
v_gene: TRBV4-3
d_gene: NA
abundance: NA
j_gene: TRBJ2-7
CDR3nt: TGCGCCAGCAGCCAAGGCCCTCTGGGTAGTTACGAGCAGTACTTC
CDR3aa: CASSQGPLGSYEQYF

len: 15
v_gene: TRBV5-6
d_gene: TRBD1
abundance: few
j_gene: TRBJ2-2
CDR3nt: TGTGCCAGCAGCTTGGCTGGCAGGGGGCCCGGGGAGCTGTTTTTT
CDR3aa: CASSLAGRGPGELFF

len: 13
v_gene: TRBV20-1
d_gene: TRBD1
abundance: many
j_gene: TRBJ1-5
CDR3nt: TGCAGTGCTAGAGTAACAGGGGAACAGCCCCAGCATTTT
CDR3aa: CSARVTGEQPQHF

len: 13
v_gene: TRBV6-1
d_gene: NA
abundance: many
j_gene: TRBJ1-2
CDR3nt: TGTGCCAGCAGTACCCCCCGGCTCGATGGCTACACCTTC
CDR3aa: CASSTPRLDGYTF

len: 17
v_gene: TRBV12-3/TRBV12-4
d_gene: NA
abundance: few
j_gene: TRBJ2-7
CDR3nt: TGTGCCAGCAGCCCCTCTCCGCTGGCAATAATAGGCGACGAGCAGTACTTC
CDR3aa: CASSPSPLAIIGDEQYF

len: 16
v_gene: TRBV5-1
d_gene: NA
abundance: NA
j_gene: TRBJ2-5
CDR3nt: TGCGCCAGCAGCTTGTTCGGGCGCGCTTTCCAAGAGACCCAGTACTTC
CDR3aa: CASSLFGRAFQETQYF

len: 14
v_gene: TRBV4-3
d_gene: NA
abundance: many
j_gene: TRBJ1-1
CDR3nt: TGCGCCAGCAGCCAAGAGGGGGGGCACACTGAAGCTTTCTTT
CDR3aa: CASSQEGGHTEAFF

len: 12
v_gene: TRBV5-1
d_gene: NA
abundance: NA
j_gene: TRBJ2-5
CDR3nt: TGCGCCAGCTTCGTTAGTCAAGAGACCCAGTACTTC
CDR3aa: CASFVSQETQYF

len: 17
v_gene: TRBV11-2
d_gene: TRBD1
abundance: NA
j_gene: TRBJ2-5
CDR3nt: TGTGCCAGCAGCCCCCCCAACGACAGGGGAGATTGGGAGACCCAGTACTTC
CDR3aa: CASSPPNDRGDWETQYF

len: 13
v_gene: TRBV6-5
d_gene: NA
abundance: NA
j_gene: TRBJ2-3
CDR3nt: TGTGCCAGCAGTTACTGGGGCGCAGATACGCAGTATTTT
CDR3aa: CASSYWGADTQYF

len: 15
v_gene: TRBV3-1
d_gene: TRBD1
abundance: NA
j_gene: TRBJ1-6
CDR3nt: TGTGCCAGCAGCCTAGGACAGGGGGCCAATTCACCCCTCCACTTT
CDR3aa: CASSLGQGANSPLHF

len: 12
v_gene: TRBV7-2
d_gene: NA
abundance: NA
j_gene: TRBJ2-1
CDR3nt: TGTGCCAGCAGCTTAGACGGTCTCAAGCAGTTCTTC
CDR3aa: CASSLDGLKQFF

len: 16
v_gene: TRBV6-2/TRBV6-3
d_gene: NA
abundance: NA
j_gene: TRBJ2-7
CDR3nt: TGTGCCAGCAGTTACGTGACCCAGAAAATCTCCTACGAGCAGTACTTC
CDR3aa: CASSYVTQKISYEQYF

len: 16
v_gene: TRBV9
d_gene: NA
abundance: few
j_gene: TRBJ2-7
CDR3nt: TGTGCCAGCAGCCCTCAGGGGGGACTAGTCACCTACGAGCAGTACTTC
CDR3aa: CASSPQGGLVTYEQYF

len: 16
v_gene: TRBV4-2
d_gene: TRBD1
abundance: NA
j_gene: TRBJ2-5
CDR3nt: TGTGCCAGCAGCCAAGAAGGACAGGCTAACCAAGAGACCCAGTACTTC
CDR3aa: CASSQEGQANQETQYF

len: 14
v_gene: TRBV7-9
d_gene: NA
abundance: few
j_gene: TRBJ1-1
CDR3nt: TGTGCCAGCAGCCTATCAGGGAGGATCACTGAAGCTTTCTTT
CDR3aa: CASSLSGRITEAFF

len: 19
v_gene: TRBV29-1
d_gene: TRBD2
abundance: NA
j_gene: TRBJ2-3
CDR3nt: TGCAGCGTTCAACCCCGGACTAGCGGGAGCGTTCGGGGCACAGATACGCAGTATTTT
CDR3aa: CSVQPRTSGSVRGTDTQYF

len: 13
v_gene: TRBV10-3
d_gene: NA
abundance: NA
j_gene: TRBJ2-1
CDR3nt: TGTGCCATCAGTGAACTCCACGCGAGGGAGCAGTTCTTC
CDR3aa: CAISELHAREQFF

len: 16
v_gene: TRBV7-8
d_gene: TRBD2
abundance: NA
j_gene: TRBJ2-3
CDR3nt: TGTGCCAGCAGCTACCGACTAGCGGGGAAGGTAGATACGCAGTATTTT
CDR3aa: CASSYRLAGKVDTQYF

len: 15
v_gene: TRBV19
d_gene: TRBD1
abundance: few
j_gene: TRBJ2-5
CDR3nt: TGTGCCAGTAGTATTCAAGCAGGGGGCCAAGAGACCCAGTACTTC
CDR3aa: CASSIQAGGQETQYF

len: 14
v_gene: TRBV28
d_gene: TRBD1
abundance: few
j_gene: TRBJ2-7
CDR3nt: TGTGCCAGCGACCGAAGGACAGGGGCCTACGAGCAGTACTTC
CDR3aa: CASDRRTGAYEQYF